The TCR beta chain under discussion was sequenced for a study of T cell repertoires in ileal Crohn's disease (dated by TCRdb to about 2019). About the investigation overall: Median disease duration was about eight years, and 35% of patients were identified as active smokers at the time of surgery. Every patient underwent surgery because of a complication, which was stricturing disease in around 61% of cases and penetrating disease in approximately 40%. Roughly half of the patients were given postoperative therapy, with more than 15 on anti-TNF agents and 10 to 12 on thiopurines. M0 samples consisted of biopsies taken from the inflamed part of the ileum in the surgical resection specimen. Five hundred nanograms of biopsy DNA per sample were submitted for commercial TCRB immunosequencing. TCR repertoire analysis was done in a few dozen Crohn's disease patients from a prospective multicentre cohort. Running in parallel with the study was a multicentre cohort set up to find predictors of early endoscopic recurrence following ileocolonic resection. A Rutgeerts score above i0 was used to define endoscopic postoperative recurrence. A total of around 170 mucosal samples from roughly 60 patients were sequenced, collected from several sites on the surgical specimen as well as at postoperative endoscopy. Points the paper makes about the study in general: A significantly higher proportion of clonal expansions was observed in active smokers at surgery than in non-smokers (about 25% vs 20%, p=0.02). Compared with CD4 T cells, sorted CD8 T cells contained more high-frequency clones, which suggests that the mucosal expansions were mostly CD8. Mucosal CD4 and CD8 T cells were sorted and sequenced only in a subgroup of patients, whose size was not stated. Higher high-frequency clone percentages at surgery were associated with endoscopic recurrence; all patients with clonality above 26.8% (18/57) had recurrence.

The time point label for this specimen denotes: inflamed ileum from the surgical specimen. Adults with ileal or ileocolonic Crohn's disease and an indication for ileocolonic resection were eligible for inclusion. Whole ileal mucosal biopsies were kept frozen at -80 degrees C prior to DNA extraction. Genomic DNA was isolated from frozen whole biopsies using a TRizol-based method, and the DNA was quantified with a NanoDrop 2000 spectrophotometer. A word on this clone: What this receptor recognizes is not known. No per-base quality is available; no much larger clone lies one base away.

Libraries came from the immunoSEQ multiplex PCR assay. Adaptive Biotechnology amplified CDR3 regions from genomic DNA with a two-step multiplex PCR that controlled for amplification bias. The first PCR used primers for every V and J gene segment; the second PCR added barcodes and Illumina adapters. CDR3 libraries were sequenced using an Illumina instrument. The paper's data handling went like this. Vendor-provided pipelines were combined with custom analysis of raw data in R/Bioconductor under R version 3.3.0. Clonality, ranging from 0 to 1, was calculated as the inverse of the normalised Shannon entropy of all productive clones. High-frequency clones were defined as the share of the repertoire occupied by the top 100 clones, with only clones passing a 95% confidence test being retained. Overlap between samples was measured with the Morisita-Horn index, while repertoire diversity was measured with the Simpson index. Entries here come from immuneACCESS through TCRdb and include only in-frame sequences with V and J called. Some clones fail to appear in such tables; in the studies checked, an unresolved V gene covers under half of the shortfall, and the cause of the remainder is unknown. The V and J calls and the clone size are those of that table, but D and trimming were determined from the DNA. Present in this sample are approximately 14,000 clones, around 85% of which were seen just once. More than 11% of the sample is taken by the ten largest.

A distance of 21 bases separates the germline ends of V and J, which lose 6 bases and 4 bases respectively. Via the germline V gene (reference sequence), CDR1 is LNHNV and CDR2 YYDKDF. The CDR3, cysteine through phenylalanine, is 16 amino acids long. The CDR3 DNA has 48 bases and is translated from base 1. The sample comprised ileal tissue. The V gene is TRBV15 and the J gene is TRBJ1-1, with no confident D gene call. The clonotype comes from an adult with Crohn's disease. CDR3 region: CATRGPEVGLRTEAFF. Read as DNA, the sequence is TGTGCCACCAGGGGCCCTGAGGTCGGACTGCGCACTGAAGCTTTCTTT. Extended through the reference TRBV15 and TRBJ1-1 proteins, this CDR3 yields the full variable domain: DAMVIQNPRYQVTQFGKPVTLSCSQTLNHNVMYWYQQKSSQAPKLLFHYYDKDFNNEADTPDNFQSRRPNTSFCFLDIRSPGLGDTAMYLCATRGPEVGLRTEAFFGQGTRLTVV.